A single sample gave rise to the 14 T cell receptor beta chains below, sequenced in a study of response to subunit inactivated influenza vaccine. TCRdb re-derived calls from the RT-PCR reads in MiXCR, one entry per CDR3 protein. This table holds about 570,000 distinct CDR3 sequences, 10% to 15% found once. Sequencing was performed on PBMCs from blood, taken on the day of vaccination. These receptors were obtained from a man in his fifties who received an inactivated influenza vaccine.

CDR3 sequence reads: CASTVRGKTEAFF. CDR3 bases: TGTGCCAGCACCGTTCGGGGGAAAACTGAAGCTTTCTTT. This chain uses TRBV7-9 with TRBJ1-1; TRBD1 is a possible D gene (5 bases). Germline lookup yields CDR1 SEHNR and CDR2 FQNEAQ (reference sequence). V lost 7 bases and J lost 5, with 14 bases in between. This CDR3 contains 13 residues.

In this sample, this clonotype turned up a few times. The rearrangement links TRBV5-1 to TRBJ2-5; D might be TRBD2 (5 bases). Germline lookup yields CDR1 SGHRS and CDR2 YFSETQ. Trimming removed 2 bases from V and 1 base from J, with 9 bases in between. The CDR3 loop spans 14 amino acids. The CDR3 DNA is TGCGCCAGCAGCTTTGGGAGCGCCCAAGAGACCCAGTACTTC. Translation: CASSFGSAQETQYF.

V is TRBV20-1 and J is TRBJ2-1, with no clear D. CDR3 length: 15 amino acids. Germline assignment: CDR1 DFQATT and CDR2 SNEGSKA (reference sequence). Trimming removed 1 base from V and 7 bases from J, with 17 bases in between. CDR3 sequence (DNA): TGCAGTGCTAGAGGGTCGAGGCCCCATTTGAATGAGCAGTTCTTC. This gives the protein CSARGSRPHLNEQFF.

This clonotype was seen at least ten times. The V call is TRBV11-2, the J call TRBJ1-6, with 9 bases identical to TRBD1. With 4 bases clipped from V and 10 bases from J, the junction kept 5 bases outside the gene matches. Germline assignment: CDR1 SGHAT and CDR2 FQNNGV. The CDR3 has 14 amino acids. This CDR3 is CASSSTGGGSPLHF. In DNA, the CDR3 is TGTGCCAGCAGCTCGACAGGGGGGGGATCACCCCTCCACTTT.

In this sample, this clonotype turned up a few times. This sequence joins TRBV10-3 and TRBJ1-5; perhaps TRBD1 as D (5 bases). Germline V gives CDR1 ENHRY, CDR2 SYGVKD. There are 16 residues in the CDR3. V lost 4 bases to trimming and J lost 5 bases, with 18 bases between them. CDR3 sequence: CAISGTTREEHQPQHF. The CDR3 DNA follows: TGTGCCATCAGTGGAACTACCAGGGAAGAGCATCAGCCCCAGCATTTT.

This clonotype was counted only a few times. This chain uses TRBV7-2 with TRBJ1-5, with D possibly TRBD1 on 5 matching bases. Trimming left V 4 bases short and J 3 bases short, with 13 bases between. Germline CDR1 and CDR2: SGHTA and FQGNSA. The CDR3 totals 15 residues. CDR3 DNA sequence: TGTGCCAGCAGCTCGACAGCCAGAGACAATCAGCCCCAGCATTTT. Encoded protein: CASSSTARDNQPQHF. Drawing the rest from reference TRBV7-2 and TRBJ1-5, the complete variable domain is GAGVSQSPSNKVTEKGKDVELRCDPISGHTALYWYRQSLGQGLEFLIYFQGNSAPDKSGLPSDRFSAERTGGSVSTLTIQRTQQEDSAVYLCASSSTARDNQPQHFGDGTRLSIL.

This chain uses TRBV24-1 with TRBJ2-5, with D hard to call. This CDR3 region has 13 residues. Trimming stripped 6 bases from V and 0 bases from J, with 7 bases between. Looked up from germline, CDR1 is KGHDR and CDR2 is SFDVKD. The CDR3 loop is CATSQTYQETQYF. The CDR3 DNA reads as TGTGCCACCAGTCAGACGTACCAAGAGACCCAGTACTTC.

The V gene is TRBV20-1, the J gene TRBJ2-5; tentatively, D is TRBD2 (5 bases). V lost 3 bases, J lost 3 bases, and 14 bases lay in between. CDR3 length: 14 residues. Germline CDR1 DFQATT, CDR2 SNEGSKA (reference sequence). CDR3 in DNA: TGCAGTGCTAGGTCGGTATGGGGAGAAGAGACCCAGTACTTC. This codes for CSARSVWGEETQYF.

CDR3 in amino acids: CASSLPRRQGSSYEQYF. CDR3 DNA sequence: TGTGCCAGCAGTCTCCCGCGCCGACAGGGTAGCTCCTACGAGCAGTACTTC. V is TRBV12-3 or TRBV12-4 and J is TRBJ2-7; 7 nucleotides line up with TRBD1. The CDR3 length is 17 residues. The V and J ends lost 5 bases and 0 bases, in that order; junction bases with no gene match: 13.

This clonotype came up a few times. The chain employs TRBV29-1 and TRBJ2-3, with 7 positions matching TRBD1. In germline, CDR1 is SQVTM, CDR2 ANQGSEA. Trimming cost V 8 bases and J 4 bases; bases outside gene matches: 12. This CDR3 is built from 14 residues. CDR3 protein: CSIRTGERADTQYF. CDR3 DNA: TGCAGCATCAGAACAGGGGAGAGGGCAGATACGCAGTATTTT.

This chain joins TRBV11-2 and TRBJ2-7; 8 bases are shared with TRBD1. Germline-derived CDR1 and CDR2 are SGHAT and FQNNGV. V gave up 5 bases and J gave up 6 bases; unmatched junction bases: 12. The CDR3 has 15 amino acids. The CDR3 region is CASSDRTGPWGEQYF. CDR3 DNA: TGTGCCAGCAGCGACCGGACAGGGCCCTGGGGCGAGCAGTACTTC.

About this clonotype: This may arise from a read error, as a much more abundant clone is one base away. V is TRBV6-2 or TRBV6-3 and J is TRBJ2-5; D gene uncertain. The V gene's germline CDR1 is MNHEY and CDR2 SVGEGT. The V and J ends lost 2 bases and 1 base respectively, with 14 bases between them. The CDR3 consists of 16 residues. CDR3 in DNA: TGTGCCAGCAGTTACCTCGGCTTTTCGACCCAAGAGACCCAGTACTTC. Translating it yields CASSYLGFSTQETQYF.

This clonotype was seen a handful of times. The chain recombines TRBV27 with TRBJ2-2; tentative D call: TRBD2 (5 bases). CDR3 length: 15 amino acids. Germline CDR1 is MNHEY and CDR2 is SMNVEV (reference sequence). Trimming took off 2 bases at V and 5 bases at J, with 12 bases between the two ends. CDR3 nucleotides: TGTGCCAGCAGTTTAGCGGGCCTCGGGACCGGGGAGCTGTTTTTT. Its protein is CASSLAGLGTGELFF.

This clonotype was detected ten times or more. The gene calls are TRBV5-1 and TRBJ2-3, with 8 bases lining up with TRBD1. The trim removed 6 bases at V and 1 base at J, leaving 4 bases unmatched. The germline CDR1 and CDR2 sequences are SGHRS and YFSETQ. The CDR3 spans 14 residues. CDR3 protein: CASKSTGGTDTQYF. The CDR3 nucleotides are TGCGCCAGCAAGTCGACAGGGGGCACAGATACGCAGTATTTT.